The 24 T cell receptor beta chains given below trace back to one sample, sequenced in a study of blood T cell repertoires in COVID-19 (dated by TCRdb to 2020 to 2022). Libraries were made using the immunoSEQ multiplex PCR assay. TCRdb obtained this table from immuneACCESS and retained in-frame rearrangements with V and J assigned. These tables miss some clones; where compared with another copy, unresolved V genes account for less than half of the shortfall, and the remainder is unexplained. The table for this sample lists about 220,000 clones; about four fifths of them were counted only once. The biggest ten clones account for 1.3% of the sample. The sample consisted of PBMCs or T cells enriched from blood (not recorded which). These receptors originate from a middle-aged woman with acute COVID-19.

The chain employs TRBV12-3 or TRBV12-4 and TRBJ1-1, with D perhaps matching TRBD1 (5 bases). The length of the CDR3 is 13 residues. The V end was cut by 8 bases, the J end by 5 bases, with 15 bases between. The DNA for the CDR3 is TGTGCCAGCGGGTTGGGGCCCGGAACTGAAGCTTTCTTT. It is translated as CASGLGPGTEAFF.

This clone was picked up one time. An end of the junction does not agree with germline; a read error may underlie this. This sequence joins TRBV7-2 and TRBJ2-5, with 11 positions matching TRBD2. The CDR3 has 15 residues. CDR1 and CDR2 (germline): SGHTA, FQGNSA. CDR3: CASSIAGGLGETQYF. CDR3 nucleotide sequence: TGTGCCAGCAGCATAGCGGGGGGGCTCGGGGAGACCCAGTACTTC. Together with reference TRBV7-2 and TRBJ2-5, the CDR3 gives the full variable domain: GAGVSQSPSNKVTEKGKDVELRCDPISGHTALYWYRQSLGQGLEFLIYFQGNSAPDKSGLPSDRFSAERTGGSVSTLTIQRTQQEDSAVYLCASSIAGGLGETQYFGPGTRLLVL.

This clone has more than one count but fewer than ten. V gene TRBV5-4 combines with J gene TRBJ1-4, with D perhaps matching TRBD1 (5 bases). This CDR3 is built from 16 residues. The V and J ends lost 4 bases and 5 bases respectively, with 18 bases between them. Germline-derived CDR1 and CDR2 are SGHNT and YYREEE (reference sequence). The CDR3 DNA follows: TGTGCCAGCAGCCTAGGGCCCCCAGGGCAAAATGAAAAACTGTTTTTT. Translation gives CASSLGPPGQNEKLFF.

The chain has TRBV18 and TRBJ2-3; 12 bases match TRBD2. Trimming cost V 2 bases and J 4 bases; bases outside gene matches: 13. Germline V gene sequence: CDR1 KGHSH, CDR2 LQKENI. The CDR3 has 19 residues. This CDR3 is CASSPVASGGAHRADTQYF. CDR3 coding DNA: TGTGCCAGCTCACCAGTCGCTAGCGGGGGGGCCCACCGGGCAGATACGCAGTATTTT.

This clone was counted a few times. The chain uses TRBV12-2 and TRBJ1-4. TRBV12-2 is assigned pseudogene status. The CDR3 is 14 residues long. DNA of the CDR3: TGTGCAAGTCTCCACCCGAGCTCTAATGAAAAACTGTTTTTT. Residues: CASLHPSSNEKLFF.

This CDR3 is CASSLASVNTEAFF. The CDR3 DNA follows: TGTGCCAGCAGCTTAGCTTCCGTGAACACTGAAGCTTTCTTT. The chain has TRBV7-9 and TRBJ1-1; D not resolved. V was pared by 0 bases and J by 0 bases, with 5 bases between. The CDR3 contains 14 residues. Germline loops: CDR1 SEHNR, CDR2 FQNEAQ (reference sequence).

The chain is built from TRBV7-9 and TRBJ2-7; D is ambiguous. From germline, CDR1 is SEHNR and CDR2 FQNEAQ (reference sequence). The CDR3 loop spans 11 amino acids. With 6 bases removed from V and 7 bases from J, the gap between germline ends came to 10 bases. The CDR3 bases are TGTGCCAGCAGTCGGTACGGGGAGCAGTACTTC. It specifies CASSRYGEQYF.

The chain couples TRBV7-9 to TRBJ1-1; TRBD1 is a possible D gene (5 bases). Trimming removed 5 bases from V and 4 bases from J, with 14 bases in between. Germline assignment: CDR1 SEHNR and CDR2 FQNEAQ (reference sequence). The CDR3 totals 14 residues. The DNA for the CDR3 is TGTGCCAGCAGCGTTAACAGGCGAGGCACTGAAGCTTTCTTT. Amino acid sequence: CASSVNRRGTEAFF.

The chain employs TRBV3-1 (or the pseudogene TRBV3-2) and TRBJ1-2, with D uncertain. The CDR3 has 12 residues. Germline CDR1 LGHDT, CDR2 YNNKEL (reference sequence). Trimming shortened V by 3 bases and J by 5 bases, and 7 bases separated the two germline ends. The CDR3: CASSQREYGYTF. CDR3 bases: TGTGCCAGCAGCCAGAGGGAGTATGGCTACACCTTC.

The V and J genes are TRBV4-2 and TRBJ2-7, with a tentative D call TRBD1 (8 bases). The germline gives CDR1 LGHNA, CDR2 YNFKEQ. The germline V and J ends were trimmed by 0 bases and 2 bases, with 14 bases remaining between them. The CDR3 has 16 residues. The CDR3: CASSQESGTGAYEQYF. CDR3 sequence (DNA): TGTGCCAGCAGCCAAGAAAGCGGGACAGGAGCCTACGAGCAGTACTTC.

This sequence joins TRBV28 and TRBJ2-7; 8 nucleotides agree with TRBD1. CDR1 and CDR2 from the germline V gene are MDHEN and SYDVKM. The CDR3 loop spans 17 amino acids. V lost 5 bases to trimming and J lost 6 bases; unmatched junction nucleotides: 18. The CDR3 bases are TGTGCCAGCAGTGGGGGTGGACAGGGAGGCTATTTCCTCGAGCAGTACTTC. It is translated as CASSGGGQGGYFLEQYF.

V and J are TRBV28 and TRBJ1-4; D is perhaps TRBD1 (5 bases). Germline V lookup: CDR1 MDHEN, CDR2 SYDVKM. The CDR3 is made up of 13 amino acids. The V end was cut by 2 bases, the J end by 10 bases, with 11 bases between. The DNA for the CDR3 is TGTGCCAGCAGTTTAGGGGGGATGGGAAAACTGTTTTTT. Protein product: CASSLGGMGKLFF. Combining the CDR3 with reference TRBV28 and TRBJ1-4 gives the whole variable domain DVKVTQSSRYLVKRTGEKVFLECVQDMDHENMFWYRQDPGLGLRLIYFSYDVKMKEKGDIPEGYSVSREKKERFSLILESASTNQTSMYLCASSLGGMGKLFFGSGTQLSVL.

The genes are TRBV7-2 and TRBJ2-1, with 9 bases identical to TRBD2. The CDR3 is made up of 16 amino acids. With V trimmed by 5 bases and J by 2 bases, 7 bases remained unmatched. The germline V gene encodes CDR1 SGHTA and CDR2 FQGNSA. This chain's CDR3 is CASSKDGTSPYNEQFF. The CDR3 nucleotides read TGTGCCAGCAGCAAAGACGGGACTAGCCCCTACAATGAGCAGTTCTTC.

The gene calls are TRBV7-8 and TRBJ1-3; 12 bases are shared with TRBD1. Germline-derived CDR1 and CDR2 are SGHVS and FQNEAQ. The V and J ends lost 5 bases and 6 bases, in that order; junction bases with no gene match: 14. This CDR3 is built from 18 residues. CDR3 in DNA: TGTGCCAGCAGCAGACCGGGACAGGGGGCTTCTCTACTAAACACCATATATTTT. Translated: CASSRPGQGASLLNTIYF.

The chain recombines TRBV5-1 with TRBJ2-7, with 10 bases matching TRBD1. V was clipped by 3 bases and J by 3 bases; unmatched bases: 3. Germline V gene sequence: CDR1 SGHRS, CDR2 YFSETQ. The CDR3 spans 14 residues. This CDR3 reads CASSWGQGRYEQYF. The CDR3 DNA follows: TGCGCCAGCAGCTGGGGACAGGGGCGCTACGAGCAGTACTTC.

The chain recombines TRBV28 with TRBJ1-3; 9 bases agree with TRBD1. This CDR3 region has 13 residues. V lost 5 bases to trimming and J lost 8 bases; unmatched junction nucleotides: 4. In germline, CDR1 is MDHEN, CDR2 SYDVKM. As DNA, the CDR3 is TGTGCCAGCAGTACTAACAGGGGGCACACCATATATTTT. Encoded protein: CASSTNRGHTIYF.

The V gene is TRBV11-2, the J gene TRBJ1-2; maybe TRBD1 (5 bases). V gave up 1 base and J gave up 8 bases, with 14 bases separating them. Germline V CDR1 and CDR2: SGHAT, FQNNGV. CDR3 length: 14 residues. CDR3 nucleotide sequence: TGTGCCAGCAGCTTAGTCGTGCAGGGAGGCGGCTACACCTTC. This sequence encodes CASSLVVQGGGYTF.

In its sample, this clone was seen a few times. The chain combines TRBV10-3 with TRBJ1-2; a possible D gene is TRBD1 (5 bases). CDR1 and CDR2 from the germline V gene are ENHRY and SYGVKD. V lost 3 bases to trimming and J lost 1 base, with 9 bases between them. The CDR3 has 14 residues. CDR3: CAISDRTINYGYTF. The DNA for the CDR3 is TGTGCCATCAGTGACAGGACAATTAACTATGGCTACACCTTC.

V gene TRBV28 combines with J gene TRBJ2-3, with TRBD1 matching 10 bases. V shed 1 base, J shed 2 bases, and the junction held 3 bases outside the gene matches. This CDR3 is built from 16 residues. Germline values: CDR1 MDHEN, CDR2 SYDVKM. The CDR3 spells CASSLSGTGDTDTQYF. Here the CDR3 DNA reads TGTGCCAGCAGTTTATCCGGGACAGGGGACACAGATACGCAGTATTTT.

The rearrangement uses TRBV4-3 and TRBJ1-2, with a weak D call TRBD1 (5 bases). The CDR3 totals 16 residues. Germline V gene data show CDR1 as LGHNA and CDR2 as YSLEER. Trimming took 1 base from V and 7 from J, leaving 19 bases between them. The CDR3 nucleotides read TGCGCCAGCAGCCAAGTCAGAGGGGACTGGCACTCTGGCTACACCTTC. Protein: CASSQVRGDWHSGYTF.

The CDR3 sequence is CASSQSKLGYGYTF. The CDR3 DNA follows: TGCGCCAGCAGCCAATCGAAACTCGGCTATGGCTACACCTTC. This chain links TRBV4-1 with TRBJ1-2; D gene uncertain. V was trimmed by 2 bases and J by 4 bases, leaving 11 bases between them. The CDR3 runs to 14 residues. Germline V CDR1 and CDR2: MGHRA, YSYEKL.

V and J are TRBV5-6 and TRBJ2-5; D is possibly TRBD1 (6 bases). Between the trimmed V and J ends, which lost 0 bases and 4 bases, there was a span of 16 bases. The length of the CDR3 is 16 residues. Germline-derived CDR1 and CDR2 are SGHDT and YYEEEE. The CDR3 nucleotides read TGTGCCAGCAGCTTGGTGAGGGTGGGACATTTAGAGACCCAGTACTTC. This translates into CASSLVRVGHLETQYF.

V is TRBV7-2 and J is TRBJ1-5, with D maybe TRBD1 (6 bases). CDR1 and CDR2 from the germline V gene are SGHTA and FQGNSA. This CDR3 is built from 15 residues. The V and J ends lost 1 base and 2 bases respectively, with 9 bases between them. The CDR3 reads CASSLGAGGNQPQHF. CDR3 bases: TGTGCCAGCAGCTTAGGGGCAGGGGGCAATCAGCCCCAGCATTTT.

This rearrangement joins TRBV11-2 to TRBJ2-1; 7 nucleotides agree with TRBD1. V trimming: 3 bases; J trimming: 0 bases; junction bases outside the gene matches: 5. This CDR3 comprises 16 residues. Per germline, CDR1 SGHAT and CDR2 FQNNGV. The DNA for the CDR3 is TGTGCCAGCAGCTTCATGACAGGGAGCTCCTACAATGAGCAGTTCTTC. This translates into CASSFMTGSSYNEQFF.